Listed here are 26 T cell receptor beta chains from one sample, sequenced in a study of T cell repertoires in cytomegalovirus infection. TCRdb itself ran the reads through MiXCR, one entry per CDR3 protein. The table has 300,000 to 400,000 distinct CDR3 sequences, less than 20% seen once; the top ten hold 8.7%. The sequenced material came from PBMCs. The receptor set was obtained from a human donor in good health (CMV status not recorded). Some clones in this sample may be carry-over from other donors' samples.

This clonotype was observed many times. The CDR3 DNA reads TGTGCCAGCAGCCTAGGACAGGGGATGTACGAGCAGTACTTC. This codes for CASSLGQGMYEQYF. This chain joins TRBV7-2 and TRBJ2-7; 9 bases agree with TRBD1. V shed 5 bases, J shed 4 bases, and the junction held 6 bases outside the gene matches. Germline CDR1 SGHTA, CDR2 FQGNSA. There are 14 residues in the CDR3.

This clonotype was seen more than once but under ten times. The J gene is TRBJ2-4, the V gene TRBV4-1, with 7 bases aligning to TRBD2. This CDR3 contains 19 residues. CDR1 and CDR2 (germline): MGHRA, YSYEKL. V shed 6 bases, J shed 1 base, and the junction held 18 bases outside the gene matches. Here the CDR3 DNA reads TGCGCCAGCAGTTACCGTGGGAATCGCGGGAGAAGGGCCAAAAACATTCAGTACTTC. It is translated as CASSYRGNRGRRAKNIQYF.

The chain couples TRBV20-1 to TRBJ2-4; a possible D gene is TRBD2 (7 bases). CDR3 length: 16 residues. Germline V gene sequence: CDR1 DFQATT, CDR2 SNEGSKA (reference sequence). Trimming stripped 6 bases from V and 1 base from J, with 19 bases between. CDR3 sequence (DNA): TGCAGTGCGGGTCGGGCGGGGGCCACCGCCAAAAACATTCAGTACTTC. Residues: CSAGRAGATAKNIQYF.

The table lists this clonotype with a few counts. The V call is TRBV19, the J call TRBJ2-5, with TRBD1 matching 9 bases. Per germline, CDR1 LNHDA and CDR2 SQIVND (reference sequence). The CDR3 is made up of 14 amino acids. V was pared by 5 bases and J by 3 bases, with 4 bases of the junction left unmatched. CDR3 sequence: CASSVTGGEETQYF. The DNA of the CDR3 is TGTGCCAGTAGTGTTACAGGGGGCGAAGAGACCCAGTACTTC.

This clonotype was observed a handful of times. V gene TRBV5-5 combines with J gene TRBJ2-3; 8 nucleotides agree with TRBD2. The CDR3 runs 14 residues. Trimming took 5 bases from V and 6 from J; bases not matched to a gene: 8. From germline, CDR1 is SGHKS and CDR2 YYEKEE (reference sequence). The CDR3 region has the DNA TGTGCCAGCAGTTCCGGGGGGGCCCCTGATACGCAGTATTTT. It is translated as CASSSGGAPDTQYF. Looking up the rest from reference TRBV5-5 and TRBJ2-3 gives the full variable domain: DAGVTQSPTHLIKTRGQQVTLRCSPISGHKSVSWYQQVLGQGPQFIFQYYEKEERGRGNFPDRFSARQFPNYSSELNVNALLLGDSALYLCASSSGGAPDTQYFGPGTRLTVL.

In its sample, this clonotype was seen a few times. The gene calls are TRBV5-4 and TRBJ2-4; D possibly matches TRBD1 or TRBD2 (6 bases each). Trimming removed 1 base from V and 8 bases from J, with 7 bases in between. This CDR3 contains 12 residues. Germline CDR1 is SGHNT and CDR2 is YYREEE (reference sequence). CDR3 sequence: CASSLRGDIQYF. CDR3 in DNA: TGTGCCAGCAGCTTGAGGGGGGACATTCAGTACTTC.

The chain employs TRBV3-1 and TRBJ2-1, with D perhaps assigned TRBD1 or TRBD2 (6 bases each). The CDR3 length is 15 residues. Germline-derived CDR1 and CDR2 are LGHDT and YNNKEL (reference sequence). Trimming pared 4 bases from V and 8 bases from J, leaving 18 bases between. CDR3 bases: TGTGCCAGCAGCCCCGGGGGCTGGGGGGCCGATGAGCAGTTCTTC. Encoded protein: CASSPGGWGADEQFF.

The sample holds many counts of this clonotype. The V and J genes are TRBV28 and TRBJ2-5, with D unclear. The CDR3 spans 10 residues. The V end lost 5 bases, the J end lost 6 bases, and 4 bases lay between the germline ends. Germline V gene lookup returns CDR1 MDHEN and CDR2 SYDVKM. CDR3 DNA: TGTGCCAGCAGTCGGAAGACCCAGTACTTC. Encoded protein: CASSRKTQYF. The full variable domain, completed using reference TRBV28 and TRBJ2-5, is DVKVTQSSRYLVKRTGEKVFLECVQDMDHENMFWYRQDPGLGLRLIYFSYDVKMKEKGDIPEGYSVSREKKERFSLILESASTNQTSMYLCASSRKTQYFGPGTRLLVL.

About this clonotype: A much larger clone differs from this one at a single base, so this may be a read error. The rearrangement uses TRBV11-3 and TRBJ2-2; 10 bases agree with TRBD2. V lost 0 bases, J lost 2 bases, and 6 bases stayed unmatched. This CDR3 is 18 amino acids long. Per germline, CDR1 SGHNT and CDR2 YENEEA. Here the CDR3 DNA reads TGTGCCAGCAGCTTAGATAGAGTAGCGGGAGGCAACACCGGGGAGCTGTTTTTT. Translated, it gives CASSLDRVAGGNTGELFF.

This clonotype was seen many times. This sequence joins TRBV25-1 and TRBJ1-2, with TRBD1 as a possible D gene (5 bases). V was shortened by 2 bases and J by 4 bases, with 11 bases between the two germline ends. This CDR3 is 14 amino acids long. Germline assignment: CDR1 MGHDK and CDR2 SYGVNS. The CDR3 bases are TGTGCCAGCAGTGAAGCAGGGCGTCTCTATGGCTACACCTTC. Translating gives CASSEAGRLYGYTF.

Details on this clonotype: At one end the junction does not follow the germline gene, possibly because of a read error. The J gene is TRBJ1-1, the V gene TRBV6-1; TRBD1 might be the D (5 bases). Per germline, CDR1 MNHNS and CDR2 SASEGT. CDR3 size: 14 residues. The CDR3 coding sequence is TGTGTCAGCAGGGTCACAGGTGGGGACACTGAAGCTTTCTTT. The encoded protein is CVSRVTGGDTEAFF.

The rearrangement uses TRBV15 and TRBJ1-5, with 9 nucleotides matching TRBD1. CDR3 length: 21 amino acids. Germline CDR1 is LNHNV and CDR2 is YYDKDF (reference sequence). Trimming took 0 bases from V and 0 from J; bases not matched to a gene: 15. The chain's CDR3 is CATSREARGTGWLDSNQPQHF. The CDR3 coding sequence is TGTGCCACCAGCAGAGAGGCTAGGGGGACAGGGTGGTTGGATAGCAATCAGCCCCAGCATTTT.

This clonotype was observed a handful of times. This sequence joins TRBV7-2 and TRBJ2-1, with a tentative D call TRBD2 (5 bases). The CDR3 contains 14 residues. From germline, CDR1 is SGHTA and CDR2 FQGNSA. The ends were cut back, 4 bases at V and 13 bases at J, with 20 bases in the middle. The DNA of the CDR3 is TGTGCCAGCAGCTCCGGGGTCGGTATGGGTAAACAGTTCTTC. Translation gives CASSSGVGMGKQFF.

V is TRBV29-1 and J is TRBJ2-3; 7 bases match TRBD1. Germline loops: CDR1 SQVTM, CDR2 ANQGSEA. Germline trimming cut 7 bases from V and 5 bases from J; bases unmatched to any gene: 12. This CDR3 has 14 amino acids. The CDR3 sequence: CSGWDRGRGDTQYF. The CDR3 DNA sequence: TGCAGCGGTTGGGACAGAGGCCGGGGAGATACGCAGTATTTT.

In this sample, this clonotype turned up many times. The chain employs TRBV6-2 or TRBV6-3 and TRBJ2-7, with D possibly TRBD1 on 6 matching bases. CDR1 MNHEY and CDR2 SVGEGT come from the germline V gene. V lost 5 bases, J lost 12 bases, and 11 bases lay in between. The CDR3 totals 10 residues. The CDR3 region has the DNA TGTGCCAGCAGTGAGGACAGACTGTACTTC. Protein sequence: CASSEDRLYF.

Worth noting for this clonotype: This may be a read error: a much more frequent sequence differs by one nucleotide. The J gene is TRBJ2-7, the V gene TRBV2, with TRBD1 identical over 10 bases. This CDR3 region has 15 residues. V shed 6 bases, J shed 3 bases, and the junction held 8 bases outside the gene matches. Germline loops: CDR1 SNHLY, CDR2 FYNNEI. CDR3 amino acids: CASRSPGQGIYEQYF. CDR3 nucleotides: TGTGCCAGCAGATCCCCGGGACAGGGGATCTACGAGCAGTACTTC.

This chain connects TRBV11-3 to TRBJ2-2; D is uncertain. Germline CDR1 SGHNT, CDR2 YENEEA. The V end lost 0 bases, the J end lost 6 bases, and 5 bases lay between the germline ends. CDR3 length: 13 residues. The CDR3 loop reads CASSLESAGELFF. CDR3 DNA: TGTGCCAGCAGCTTAGAGTCGGCCGGGGAGCTGTTTTTT.

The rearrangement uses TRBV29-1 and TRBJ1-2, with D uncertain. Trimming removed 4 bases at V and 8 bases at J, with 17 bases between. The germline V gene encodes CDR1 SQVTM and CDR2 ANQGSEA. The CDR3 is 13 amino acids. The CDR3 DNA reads TGCAGCGTTGTCCCGATTGACCTGTTCGGCTACACCTTC. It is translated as CSVVPIDLFGYTF.

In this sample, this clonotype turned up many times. The CDR3 nucleotides read TGTGCCAGCAGTCAACAGGGACCTCTGACTGAAGCTTTCTTT. It encodes CASSQQGPLTEAFF. The chain has TRBV12-3 or TRBV12-4 and TRBJ1-1; D might be TRBD1 (6 bases). The CDR3 is 14 amino acids. The V and J ends lost 5 bases and 5 bases respectively, with 15 bases between them.

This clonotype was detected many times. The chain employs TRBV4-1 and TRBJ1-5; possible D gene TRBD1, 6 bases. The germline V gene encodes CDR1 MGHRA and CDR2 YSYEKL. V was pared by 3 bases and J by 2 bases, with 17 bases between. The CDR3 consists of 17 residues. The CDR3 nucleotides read TGCGCCAGCAGCCACCCTCCCGGGGGGGCTGGCAATCAGCCCCAGCATTTT. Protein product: CASSHPPGGAGNQPQHF.

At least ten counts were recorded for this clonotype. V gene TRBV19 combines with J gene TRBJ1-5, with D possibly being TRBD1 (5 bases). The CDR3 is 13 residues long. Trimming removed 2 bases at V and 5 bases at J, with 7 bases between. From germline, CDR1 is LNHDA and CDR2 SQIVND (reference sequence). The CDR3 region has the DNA TGTGCCAGTAGTATACGGGGGGATCAGCCCCAGCATTTT. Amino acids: CASSIRGDQPQHF.

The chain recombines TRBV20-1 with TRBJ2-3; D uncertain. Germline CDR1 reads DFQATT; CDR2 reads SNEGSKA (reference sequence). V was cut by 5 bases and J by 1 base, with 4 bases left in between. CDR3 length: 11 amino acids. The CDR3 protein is CSAPGTDTQYF. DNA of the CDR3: TGCAGTGCTCCGGGCACAGATACGCAGTATTTT.

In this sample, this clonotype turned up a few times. CDR3 DNA sequence: TGCAGTGCTAGGTCCAGCGGGGATACCTACGAGCAGTACTTC. Amino acids: CSARSSGDTYEQYF. This sequence joins TRBV20-1 and TRBJ2-7; 7 bases map to TRBD2. Germline V CDR1 and CDR2: DFQATT, SNEGSKA (reference sequence). V shed 3 bases, J shed 2 bases, and the junction held 7 bases outside the gene matches. The CDR3 spans 14 residues.

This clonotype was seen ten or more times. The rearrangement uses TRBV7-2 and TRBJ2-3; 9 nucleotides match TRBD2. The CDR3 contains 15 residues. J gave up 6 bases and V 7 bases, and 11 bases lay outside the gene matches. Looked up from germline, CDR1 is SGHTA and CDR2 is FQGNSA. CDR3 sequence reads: CASIPSGLAADTQYF. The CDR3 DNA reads TGTGCCAGCATCCCCTCGGGACTAGCCGCTGATACGCAGTATTTT.

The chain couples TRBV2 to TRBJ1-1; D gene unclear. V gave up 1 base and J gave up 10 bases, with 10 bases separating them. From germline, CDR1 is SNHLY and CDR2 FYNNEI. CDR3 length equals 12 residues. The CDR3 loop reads CASSEVSRGAFF. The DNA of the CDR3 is TGTGCCAGCAGTGAAGTGAGTCGGGGAGCTTTCTTT. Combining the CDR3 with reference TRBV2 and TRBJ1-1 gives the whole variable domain EPEVTQTPSHQVTQMGQEVILRCVPISNHLYFYWYRQILGQKVEFLVSFYNNEISEKSEIFDDQFSVERPDGSNFTLKIRSTKLEDSAMYFCASSEVSRGAFFGQGTRLTVV.

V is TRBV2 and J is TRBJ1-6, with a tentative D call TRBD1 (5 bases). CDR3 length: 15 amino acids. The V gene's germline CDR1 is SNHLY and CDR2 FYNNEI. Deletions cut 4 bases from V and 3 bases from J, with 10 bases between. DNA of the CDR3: TGTGCCAGCAGTGCGGGGGTCTTCTATAATTCACCCCTCCACTTT. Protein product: CASSAGVFYNSPLHF.